The 4 T cell receptor beta chains below all came from one sample that was sequenced in a study of identical twins. TCRdb re-derived calls from the 5' RACE reads in MiXCR, one entry per CDR3 protein. The data contain 1.5 million or so distinct CDR3 sequences, under 35% of them singletons. Sequencing used cord blood. The receptors were gathered from a newborn girl in good health.

This chain connects TRBV4-1 to TRBJ2-1; 10 bases are shared with TRBD1. The DNA end is more similar to TRBJ2-7, so the J call may be wrong. CDR1 and CDR2 (germline): MGHRA, YSYEKL. CDR3 length: 17 amino acids. The CDR3, as DNA: TGCGCCAGCAGCCGGGACAGTCGGACAGGGGGGAACAATGAGCAGTACTTC. This encodes CASSRDSRTGGNNEQYF.

As for this clonotype: One base away lies a much larger clone, so this may be a sequencing read error. The chain uses TRBV11-2 and TRBJ2-1, with D maybe TRBD1 (6 bases). The length of the CDR3 is 12 residues. In germline, CDR1 is SGHAT, CDR2 FQNNGV. In nucleotides, the CDR3 is TGTGCCAGCAGCCGGGACAACAATGGGCAGTTCTTC. Its translation: CASSRDNNGQFF.

The gene calls are TRBV28 and TRBJ2-3; D unclear. V shed 2 bases and J shed 6 bases, with 12 bases lying between them. CDR3 size: 14 residues. Germline V lookup: CDR1 MDHEN, CDR2 SYDVKM. The CDR3 DNA sequence: TGTGCCAGCAGTTTAATAAGTGGGGTGGATACGCAGTATTTT. Protein sequence: CASSLISGVDTQYF.

The V and J genes are TRBV7-9 and TRBJ2-3; 7 nucleotides line up with TRBD1. Germline CDR1 is SEHNR and CDR2 is FQNEAQ (reference sequence). Trimming at V came to 3 bases and at J to 3 bases, leaving 3 bases not matched to a gene. This CDR3 spans 14 amino acids. The CDR3 is CASSFDRATDTQYF. CDR3 bases: TGTGCCAGCAGCTTTGACAGGGCTACAGATACGCAGTATTTT.